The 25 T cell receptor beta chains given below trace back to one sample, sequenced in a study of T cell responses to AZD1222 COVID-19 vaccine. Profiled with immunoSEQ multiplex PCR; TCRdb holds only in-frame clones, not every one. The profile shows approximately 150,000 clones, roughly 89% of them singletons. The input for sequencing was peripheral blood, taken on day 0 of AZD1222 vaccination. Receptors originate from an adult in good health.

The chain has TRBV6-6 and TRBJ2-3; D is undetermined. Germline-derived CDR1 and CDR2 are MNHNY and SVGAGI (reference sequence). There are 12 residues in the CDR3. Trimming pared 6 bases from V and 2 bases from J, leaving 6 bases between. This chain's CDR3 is CASRQYTDTQYF. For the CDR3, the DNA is TGTGCCAGCAGACAGTACACAGATACGCAGTATTTT.

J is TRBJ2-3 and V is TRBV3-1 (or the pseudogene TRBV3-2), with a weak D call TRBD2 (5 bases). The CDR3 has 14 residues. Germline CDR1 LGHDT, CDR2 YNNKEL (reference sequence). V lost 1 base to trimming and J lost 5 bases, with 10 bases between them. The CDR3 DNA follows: TGTGCCAGCAGCCAAGCGGGAAGACAAGATACGCAGTATTTT. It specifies CASSQAGRQDTQYF.

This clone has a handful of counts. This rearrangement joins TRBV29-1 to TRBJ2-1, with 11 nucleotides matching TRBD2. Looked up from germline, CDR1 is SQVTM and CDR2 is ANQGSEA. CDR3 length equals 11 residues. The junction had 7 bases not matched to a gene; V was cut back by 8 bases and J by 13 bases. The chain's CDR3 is CSIASGGSQFF. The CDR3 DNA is TGCAGCATCGCTAGCGGGGGGTCCCAGTTCTTC.

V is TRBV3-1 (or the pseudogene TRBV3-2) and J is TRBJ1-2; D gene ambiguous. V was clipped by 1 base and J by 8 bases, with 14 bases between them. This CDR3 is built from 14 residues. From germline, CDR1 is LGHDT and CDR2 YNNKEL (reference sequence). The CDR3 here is CASSQGPDGEGYTF. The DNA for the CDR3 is TGTGCCAGCAGCCAAGGCCCAGACGGGGAAGGCTACACCTTC.

CDR3 DNA: TGTGCCAGCATAACTAGCGGAAAGAACACCGGGGAGCTGTTTTTT. Encoded protein: CASITSGKNTGELFF. V gene TRBV11-2 combines with J gene TRBJ2-2; 8 nucleotides agree with TRBD2. After removal of 7 bases from V and 1 base from J, the junction contained 5 bases not matched to a gene. Per germline, CDR1 SGHAT and CDR2 FQNNGV. This CDR3 is 15 amino acids long.

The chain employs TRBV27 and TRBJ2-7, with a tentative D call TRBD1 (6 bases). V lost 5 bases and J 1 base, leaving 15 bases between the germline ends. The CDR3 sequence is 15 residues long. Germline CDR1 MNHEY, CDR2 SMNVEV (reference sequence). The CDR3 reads CASSTAQGLSYEQYF. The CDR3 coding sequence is TGTGCCAGCAGTACCGCACAGGGTCTATCCTACGAGCAGTACTTC.

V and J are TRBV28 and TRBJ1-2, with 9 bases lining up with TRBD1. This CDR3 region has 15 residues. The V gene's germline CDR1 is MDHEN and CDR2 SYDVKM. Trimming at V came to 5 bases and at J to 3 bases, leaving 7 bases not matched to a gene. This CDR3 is CASSTGTGPYYGYTF. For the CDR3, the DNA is TGTGCCAGCAGTACCGGGACAGGGCCCTACTATGGCTACACCTTC.

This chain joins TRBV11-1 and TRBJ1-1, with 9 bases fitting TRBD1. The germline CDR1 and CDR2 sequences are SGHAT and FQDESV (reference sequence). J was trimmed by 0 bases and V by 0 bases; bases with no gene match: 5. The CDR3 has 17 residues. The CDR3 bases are TGTGCCAGCAGCTTAGCGCCATACAGGGGGCTGAACACTGAAGCTTTCTTT. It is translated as CASSLAPYRGLNTEAFF.

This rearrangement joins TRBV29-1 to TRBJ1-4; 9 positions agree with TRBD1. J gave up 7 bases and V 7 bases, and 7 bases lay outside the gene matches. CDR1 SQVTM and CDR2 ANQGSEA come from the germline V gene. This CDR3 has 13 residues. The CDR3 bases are TGCAGCGCTGGGACAGGGTATGTTGAAAAACTGTTTTTT. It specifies CSAGTGYVEKLFF. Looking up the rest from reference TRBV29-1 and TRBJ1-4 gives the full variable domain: SAVISQKPSRDICQRGTSLTIQCQVDSQVTMMFWYRQQPGQSLTLIATANQGSEATYESGFVIDKFPISRPNLTFSTLTVSNMSPEDSSIYLCSAGTGYVEKLFFGSGTQLSVL.

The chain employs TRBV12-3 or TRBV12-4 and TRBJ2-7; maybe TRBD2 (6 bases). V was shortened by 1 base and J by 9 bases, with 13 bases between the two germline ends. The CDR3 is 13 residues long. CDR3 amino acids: CASSLGGTGAQYF. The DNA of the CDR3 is TGTGCCAGCAGTTTAGGCGGCACGGGAGCGCAGTACTTC.

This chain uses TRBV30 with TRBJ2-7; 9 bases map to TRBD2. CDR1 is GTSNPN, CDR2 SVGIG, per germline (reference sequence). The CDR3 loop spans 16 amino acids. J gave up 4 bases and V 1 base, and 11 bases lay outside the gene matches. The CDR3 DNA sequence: TGTGCCTGGAGTGATTTTAGCGGGAGAGGAATTTACGAGCAGTACTTC. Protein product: CAWSDFSGRGIYEQYF.

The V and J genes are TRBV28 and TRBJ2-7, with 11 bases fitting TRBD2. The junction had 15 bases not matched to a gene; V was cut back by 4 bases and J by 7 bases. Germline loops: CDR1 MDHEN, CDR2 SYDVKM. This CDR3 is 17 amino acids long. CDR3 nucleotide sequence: TGTGCCAGCAGTTCCACCCGGGTCGCTAGCGGGGGGCGGGAGCAGTACGTC. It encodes CASSSTRVASGGREQYV.

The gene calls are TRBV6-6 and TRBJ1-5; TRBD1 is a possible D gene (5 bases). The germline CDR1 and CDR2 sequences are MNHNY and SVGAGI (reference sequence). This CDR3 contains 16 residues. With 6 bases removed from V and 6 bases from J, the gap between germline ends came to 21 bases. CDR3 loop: CASRTREGPAVQPQHF. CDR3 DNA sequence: TGTGCCAGCAGAACCAGAGAGGGGCCAGCTGTTCAGCCCCAGCATTTT.

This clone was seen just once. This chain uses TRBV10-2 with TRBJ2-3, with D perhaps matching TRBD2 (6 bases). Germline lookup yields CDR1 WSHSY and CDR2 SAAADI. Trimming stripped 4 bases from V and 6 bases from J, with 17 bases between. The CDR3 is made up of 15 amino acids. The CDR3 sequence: CASSGLVGPGDTQYF. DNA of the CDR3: TGCGCCAGCAGTGGACTAGTAGGGCCAGGGGATACGCAGTATTTT.

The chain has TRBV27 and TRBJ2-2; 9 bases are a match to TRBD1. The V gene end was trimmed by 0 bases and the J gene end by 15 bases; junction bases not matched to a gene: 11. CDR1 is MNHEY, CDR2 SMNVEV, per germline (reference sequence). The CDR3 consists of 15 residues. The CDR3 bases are TGTGCCAGCAGTTTATCGGGACAGGGATGGGACTCCGTGTTTTTT. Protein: CASSLSGQGWDSVFF.

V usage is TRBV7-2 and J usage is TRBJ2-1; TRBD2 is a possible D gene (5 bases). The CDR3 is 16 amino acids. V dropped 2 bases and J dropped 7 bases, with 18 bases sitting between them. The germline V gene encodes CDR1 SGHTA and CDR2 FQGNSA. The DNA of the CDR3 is TGTGCCAGCAGCTTAATGGCGAGGGTCATAAGGAATGAGCAGTTCTTC. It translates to CASSLMARVIRNEQFF.

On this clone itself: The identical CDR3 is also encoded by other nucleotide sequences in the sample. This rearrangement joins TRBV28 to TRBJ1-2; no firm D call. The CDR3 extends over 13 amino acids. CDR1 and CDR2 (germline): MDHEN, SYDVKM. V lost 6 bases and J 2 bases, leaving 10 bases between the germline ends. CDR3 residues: CASRTGGNYGYTF. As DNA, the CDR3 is TGTGCCAGCAGGACGGGAGGGAACTATGGCTACACCTTC.

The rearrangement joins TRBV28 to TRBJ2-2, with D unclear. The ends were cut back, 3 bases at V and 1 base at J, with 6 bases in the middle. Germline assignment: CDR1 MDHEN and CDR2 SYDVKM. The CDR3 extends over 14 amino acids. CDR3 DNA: TGTGCCAGCAGTTTCATCGGGAACACCGGGGAGCTGTTTTTT. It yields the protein CASSFIGNTGELFF.

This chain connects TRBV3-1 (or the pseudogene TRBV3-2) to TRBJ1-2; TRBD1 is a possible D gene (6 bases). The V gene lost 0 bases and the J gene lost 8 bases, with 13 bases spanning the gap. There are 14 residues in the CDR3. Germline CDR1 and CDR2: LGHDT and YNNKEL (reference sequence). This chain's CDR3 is CASSQDGGRGGYTF. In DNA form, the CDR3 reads TGTGCCAGCAGCCAAGATGGGGGGCGCGGGGGCTACACCTTC.

The CDR3 protein is CASRAANSPLHF. CDR3 coding DNA: TGTGCCAGCAGGGCCGCGAATTCACCCCTCCACTTT. The chain joins TRBV6-5 to TRBJ1-6; D is ambiguous. Trimming stripped 6 bases from V and 7 bases from J, with 7 bases between. The CDR3 runs to 12 residues. Germline assignment: CDR1 MNHEY and CDR2 SVGAGI.

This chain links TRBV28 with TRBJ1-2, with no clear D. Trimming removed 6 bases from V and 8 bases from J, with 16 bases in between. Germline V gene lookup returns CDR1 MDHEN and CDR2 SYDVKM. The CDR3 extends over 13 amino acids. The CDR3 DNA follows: TGTGCCAGCAGCCCTATTATTGCGAGGGGCTACACCTTC. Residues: CASSPIIARGYTF.

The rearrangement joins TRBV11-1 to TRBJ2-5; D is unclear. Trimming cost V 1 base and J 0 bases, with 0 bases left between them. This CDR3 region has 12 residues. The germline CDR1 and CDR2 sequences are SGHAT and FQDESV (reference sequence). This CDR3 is CASSLDQETQYF. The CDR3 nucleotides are TGTGCCAGCAGCTTAGACCAAGAGACCCAGTACTTC.

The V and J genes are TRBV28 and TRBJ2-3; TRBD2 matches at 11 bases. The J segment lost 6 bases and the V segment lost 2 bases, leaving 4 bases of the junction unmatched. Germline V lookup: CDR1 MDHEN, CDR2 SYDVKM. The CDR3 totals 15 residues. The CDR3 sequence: CASSLLAGGGDTQYF. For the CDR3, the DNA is TGTGCCAGCAGTTTACTAGCGGGGGGCGGGGATACGCAGTATTTT.

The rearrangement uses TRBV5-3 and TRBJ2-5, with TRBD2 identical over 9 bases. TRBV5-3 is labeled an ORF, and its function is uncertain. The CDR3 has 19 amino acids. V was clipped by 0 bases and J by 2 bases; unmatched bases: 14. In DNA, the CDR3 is TGTGCCAGAAGCTTGGGTCTGGCGGGAGGGTTGGGTCGACAAGAGACCCAGTACTTC. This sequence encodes CARSLGLAGGLGRQETQYF.

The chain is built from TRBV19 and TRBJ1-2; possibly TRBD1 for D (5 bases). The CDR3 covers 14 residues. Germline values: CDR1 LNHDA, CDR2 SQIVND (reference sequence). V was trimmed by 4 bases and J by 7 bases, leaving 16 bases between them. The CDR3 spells CASSTGSGYAGYTF. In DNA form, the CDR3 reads TGTGCCAGTAGTACGGGCTCAGGGTACGCTGGCTACACCTTC.